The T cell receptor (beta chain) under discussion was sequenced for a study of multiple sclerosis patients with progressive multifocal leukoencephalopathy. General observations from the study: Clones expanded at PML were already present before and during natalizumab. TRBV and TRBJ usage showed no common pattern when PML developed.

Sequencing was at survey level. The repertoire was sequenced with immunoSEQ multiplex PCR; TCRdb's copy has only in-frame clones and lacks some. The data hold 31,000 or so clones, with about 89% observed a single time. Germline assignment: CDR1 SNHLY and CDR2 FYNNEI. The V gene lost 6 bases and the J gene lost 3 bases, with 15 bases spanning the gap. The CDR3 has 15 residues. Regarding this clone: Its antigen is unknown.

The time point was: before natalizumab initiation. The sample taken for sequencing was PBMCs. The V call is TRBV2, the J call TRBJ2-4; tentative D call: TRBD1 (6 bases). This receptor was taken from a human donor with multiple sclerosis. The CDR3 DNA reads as TGTGCCAGCAGCACAGGGTTGGGGAGCAAAAACATTCAGTACTTC. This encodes CASSTGLGSKNIQYF.